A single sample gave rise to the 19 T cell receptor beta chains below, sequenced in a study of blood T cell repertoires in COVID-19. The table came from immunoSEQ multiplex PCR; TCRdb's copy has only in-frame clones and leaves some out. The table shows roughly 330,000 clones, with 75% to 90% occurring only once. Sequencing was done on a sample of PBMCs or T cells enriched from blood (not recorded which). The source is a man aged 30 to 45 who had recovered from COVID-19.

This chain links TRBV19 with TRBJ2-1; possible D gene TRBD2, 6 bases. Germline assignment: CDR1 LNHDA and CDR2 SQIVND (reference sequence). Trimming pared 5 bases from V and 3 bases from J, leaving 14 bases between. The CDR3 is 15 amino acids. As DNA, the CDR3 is TGTGCCAGTAGTGGTGGAGGGGCACACTACAATGAGCAGTTCTTC. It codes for CASSGGGAHYNEQFF. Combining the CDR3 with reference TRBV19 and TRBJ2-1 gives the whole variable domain DGGITQSPKYLFRKEGQNVTLSCEQNLNHDAMYWYRQDPGQGLRLIYYSQIVNDFQKGDIAEGYSVSREKKESFPLTVTSAQKNPTAFYLCASSGGGAHYNEQFFGPGTRLTVL.

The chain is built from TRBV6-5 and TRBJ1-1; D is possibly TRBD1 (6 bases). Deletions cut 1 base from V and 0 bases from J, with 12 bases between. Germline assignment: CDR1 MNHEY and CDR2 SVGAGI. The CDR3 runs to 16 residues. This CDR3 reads CASSYFGGLMNTEAFF. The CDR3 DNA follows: TGTGCCAGCAGTTACTTCGGGGGGCTTATGAACACTGAAGCTTTCTTT.

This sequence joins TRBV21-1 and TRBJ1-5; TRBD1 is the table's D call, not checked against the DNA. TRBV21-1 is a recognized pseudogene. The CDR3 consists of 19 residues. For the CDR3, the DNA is TGTGCCAGCAGCACCCATCATGGGACAGACCCCAACGAGTGGCAGCCCCAGCATTTT. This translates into CASSTHHGTDPNEWQPQHF.

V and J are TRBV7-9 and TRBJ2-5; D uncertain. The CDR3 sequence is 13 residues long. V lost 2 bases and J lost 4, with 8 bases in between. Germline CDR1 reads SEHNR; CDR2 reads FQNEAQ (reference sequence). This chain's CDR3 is CASSLSVSETQYF. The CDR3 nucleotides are TGTGCCAGCAGCTTAAGCGTCTCAGAGACCCAGTACTTC.

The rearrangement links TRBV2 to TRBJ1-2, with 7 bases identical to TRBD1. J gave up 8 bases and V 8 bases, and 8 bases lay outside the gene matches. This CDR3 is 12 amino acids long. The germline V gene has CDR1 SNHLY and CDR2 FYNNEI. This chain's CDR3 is CASGQVSIGYTF. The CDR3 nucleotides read TGTGCCAGCGGACAGGTGTCGATCGGCTACACCTTC. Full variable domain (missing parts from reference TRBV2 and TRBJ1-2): EPEVTQTPSHQVTQMGQEVILRCVPISNHLYFYWYRQILGQKVEFLVSFYNNEISEKSEIFDDQFSVERPDGSNFTLKIRSTKLEDSAMYFCASGQVSIGYTFGSGTRLTVV.

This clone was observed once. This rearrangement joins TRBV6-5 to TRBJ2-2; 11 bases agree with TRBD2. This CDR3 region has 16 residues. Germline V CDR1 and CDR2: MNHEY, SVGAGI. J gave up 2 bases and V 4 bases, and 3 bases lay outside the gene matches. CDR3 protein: CASSSTSGGNTGELFF. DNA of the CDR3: TGTGCCAGCAGTTCAACTAGCGGGGGAAACACCGGGGAGCTGTTTTTT.

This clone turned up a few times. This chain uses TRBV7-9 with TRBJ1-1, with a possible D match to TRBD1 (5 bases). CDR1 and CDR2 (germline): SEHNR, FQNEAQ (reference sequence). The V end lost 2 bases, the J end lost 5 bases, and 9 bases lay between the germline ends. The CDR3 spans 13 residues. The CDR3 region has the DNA TGTGCCAGCAGCTTACAGGGTACAACTGAAGCTTTCTTT. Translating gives CASSLQGTTEAFF.

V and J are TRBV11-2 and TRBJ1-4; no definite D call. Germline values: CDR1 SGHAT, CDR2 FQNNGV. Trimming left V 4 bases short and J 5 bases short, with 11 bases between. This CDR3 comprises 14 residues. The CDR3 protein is CASSSRQQNEKLFF. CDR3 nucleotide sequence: TGTGCCAGCAGCTCTCGACAACAGAATGAAAAACTGTTTTTT. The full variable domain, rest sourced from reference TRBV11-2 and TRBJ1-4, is EAGVAQSPRYKIIEKRQSVAFWCNPISGHATLYWYQQILGQGPKLLIQFQNNGVVDDSQLPKDRFSAERLKGVDSTLKIQPAKLEDSAVYLCASSSRQQNEKLFFGSGTQLSVL.

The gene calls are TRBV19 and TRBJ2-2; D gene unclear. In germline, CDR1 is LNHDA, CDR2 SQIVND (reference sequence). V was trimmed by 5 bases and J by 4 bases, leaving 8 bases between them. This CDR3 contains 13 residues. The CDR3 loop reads CASSLVPTGELFF. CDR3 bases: TGTGCCAGTAGTCTCGTTCCCACCGGGGAGCTGTTTTTT. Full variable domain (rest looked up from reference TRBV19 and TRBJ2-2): DGGITQSPKYLFRKEGQNVTLSCEQNLNHDAMYWYRQDPGQGLRLIYYSQIVNDFQKGDIAEGYSVSREKKESFPLTVTSAQKNPTAFYLCASSLVPTGELFFGEGSRLTVL.

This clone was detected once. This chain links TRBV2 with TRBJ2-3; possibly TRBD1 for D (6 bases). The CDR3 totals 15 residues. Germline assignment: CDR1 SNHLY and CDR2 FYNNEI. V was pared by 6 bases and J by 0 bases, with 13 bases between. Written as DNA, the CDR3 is TGTGCCAGCAGGGGCCAGGGGATTAGCACAGATACGCAGTATTTT. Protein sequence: CASRGQGISTDTQYF.

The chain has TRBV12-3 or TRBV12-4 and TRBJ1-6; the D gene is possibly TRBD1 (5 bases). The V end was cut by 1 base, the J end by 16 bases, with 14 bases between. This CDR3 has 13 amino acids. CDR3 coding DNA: TGTGCCAGCAGTTTAGGCCGCGGGGGAATACTCCACTTT. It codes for CASSLGRGGILHF.

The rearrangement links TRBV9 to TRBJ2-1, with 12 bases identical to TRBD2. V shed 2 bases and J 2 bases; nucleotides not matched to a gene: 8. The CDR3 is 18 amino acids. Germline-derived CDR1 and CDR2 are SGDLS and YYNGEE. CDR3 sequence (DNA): TGTGCCAGCAGCGTTCCCTCGACTAGCGGGGGCCCCTACAATGAGCAGTTCTTC. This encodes CASSVPSTSGGPYNEQFF.

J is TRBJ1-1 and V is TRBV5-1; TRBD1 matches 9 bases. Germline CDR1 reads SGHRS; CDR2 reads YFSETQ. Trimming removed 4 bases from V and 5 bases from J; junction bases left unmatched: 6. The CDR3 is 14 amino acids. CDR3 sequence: CASSGTGLGTEAFF. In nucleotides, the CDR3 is TGCGCCAGCAGCGGGACAGGGCTTGGGACTGAAGCTTTCTTT.

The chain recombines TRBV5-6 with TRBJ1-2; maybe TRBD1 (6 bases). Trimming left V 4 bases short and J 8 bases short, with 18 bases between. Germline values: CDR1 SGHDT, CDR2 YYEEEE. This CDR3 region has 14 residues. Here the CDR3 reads CASSRTTGLLGYTF. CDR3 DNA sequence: TGTGCCAGCAGCCGTACGACAGGTCTGTTGGGCTACACCTTC.

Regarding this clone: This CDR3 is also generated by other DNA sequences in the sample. CDR3 region: CASSGGTGLNTEAFF. The DNA for the CDR3 is TGTGCCAGCAGCGGCGGGACAGGGCTGAACACTGAAGCTTTCTTT. This sequence joins TRBV9 and TRBJ1-1, with 9 bases matching TRBD1. Trimming at V came to 3 bases and at J to 0 bases, leaving 3 bases not matched to a gene. The CDR3 totals 15 residues. The germline CDR1 and CDR2 sequences are SGDLS and YYNGEE.

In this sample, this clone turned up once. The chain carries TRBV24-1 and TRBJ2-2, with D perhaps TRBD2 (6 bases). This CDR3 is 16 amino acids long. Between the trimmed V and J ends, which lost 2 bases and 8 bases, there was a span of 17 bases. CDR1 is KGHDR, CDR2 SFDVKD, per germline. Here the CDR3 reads CATSDWVAGRRGELFF. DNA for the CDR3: TGTGCCACCAGTGATTGGGTGGCAGGGAGGCGTGGGGAGCTGTTTTTT.

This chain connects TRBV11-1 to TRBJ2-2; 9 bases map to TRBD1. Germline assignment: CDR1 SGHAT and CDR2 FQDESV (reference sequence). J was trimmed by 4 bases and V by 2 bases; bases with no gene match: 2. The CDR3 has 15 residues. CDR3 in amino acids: CASSLLTGGTGELFF. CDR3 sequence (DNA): TGTGCCAGCAGCTTATTGACAGGGGGCACCGGGGAGCTGTTTTTT.

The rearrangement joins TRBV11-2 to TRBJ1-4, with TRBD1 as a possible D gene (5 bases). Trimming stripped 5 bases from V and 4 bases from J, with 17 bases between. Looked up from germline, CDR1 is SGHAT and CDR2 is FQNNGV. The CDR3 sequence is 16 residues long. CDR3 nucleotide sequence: TGTGCCAGCAGCCGCCCCAGGGCGGGGATTAATGAAAAACTGTTTTTT. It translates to CASSRPRAGINEKLFF.

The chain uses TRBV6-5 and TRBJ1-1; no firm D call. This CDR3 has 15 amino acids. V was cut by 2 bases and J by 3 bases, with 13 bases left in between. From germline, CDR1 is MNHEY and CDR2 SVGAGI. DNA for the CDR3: TGTGCCAGCAGTTACGATGGGAGTTGGGACACTGAAGCTTTCTTT. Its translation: CASSYDGSWDTEAFF.